This T cell receptor (beta chain) was retrieved from a study of blood T cell dynamics during melanoma immunotherapy. Every bulk PBMC sample received the same 350 ng of DNA. TCRdb's copy holds only in-frame clones and misses some; the assay was immunoSEQ multiplex PCR. Of more than 6,500 clones listed, about 83% are singletons. V lost 6 bases and J lost 7, with 16 bases in between. The germline V gene has CDR1 ENHRY and CDR2 SYGVKD. This CDR3 spans 14 amino acids. This clone was counted between two and nine times. No antigen is known for it. Study observations and caveats: At W3, later disease-control patients showed bifurcated PBMC repertoire changes, unlike progressors. It remained unknown if the driving T cell clones were melanoma-specific.

Time point here: week 3, after first cycle of checkpoint inhibitor. Apart from two fast progressors, RECIST 1.1 response was judged 12 weeks post-infusion. The chain combines TRBV10-3 with TRBJ1-5, with a tentative D call TRBD1 (6 bases). The starting material was blood, obtained from a patient treated with checkpoint blockade. This clonotype originated in a human donor with melanoma. The CDR3 DNA sequence: TGTGCCATCAGCCGGGACCCCCAGGGGCAGCCCCAGCATTTT. Translation: CAISRDPQGQPQHF.